The following is a TCR beta chain sequence with its context. This specimen comes from a study of T cells after yellow fever vaccination. TCRdb re-called the 5' RACE reads through MiXCR, storing one row per CDR3 protein. The sample has around 330,000 distinct CDR3 sequences; more than 3% are singletons. Germline V gene lookup returns CDR1 SGHNT and CDR2 YYREEE (reference sequence). V was cut by 4 bases and J by 7 bases, with 12 bases left in between. The CDR3 consists of 13 residues. V and J are TRBV5-4 and TRBJ1-5, with D maybe TRBD1 (5 bases). Material: PBMCs, obtained on the day of the yellow fever booster vaccination. The receptor was derived from a man between 18 and 35 years old who received the YFV17D yellow fever vaccine. The CDR3: CASSMQGGQPQHF. The CDR3 coding sequence is TGTGCCAGCAGCATGCAGGGCGGCCAGCCCCAGCATTTT.